The 18 T cell receptor beta chains in this list originate from one sample, sequenced in a study of blood T cells in healthy people across ages. The use of a sample-barcoded 5' primer and a J-beta primer mix characterized a second PCR of roughly 6 to 11 cycles. TCRdb re-called the 5' RACE reads with MiXCR, one entry per CDR3 protein. The data hold roughly 800,000 distinct CDR3 sequences, with 58% observed a single time. The source material was blood. Source of these receptors: a man aged 25 to 45 in good health.

J is TRBJ2-7 and V is TRBV20-1; TRBD2 agrees at 9 bases. Near its end, the DNA agrees better with TRBJ2-5, so the J call may be wrong. The CDR3 extends over 15 amino acids. Germline values: CDR1 DFQATT, CDR2 SNEGSKA (reference sequence). This chain's CDR3 is CSARSQRGVRETQYF. The CDR3 DNA reads TGCAGTGCTAGATCCCAGCGGGGGGTACGAGAGACCCAGTACTTC.

The chain joins TRBV5-1 to TRBJ1-3, with unresolved D. The CDR3 runs to 16 residues. Trimming cost V 4 bases and J 0 bases, with 14 bases left between them. Germline CDR1 SGHRS, CDR2 YFSETQ. CDR3: CASSLLGLSSGNTIYF. As DNA, the CDR3 is TGCGCCAGCAGCCTACTCGGATTATCCTCTGGAAACACCATATATTTT.

CDR3 in DNA: TGCGCCAGCAGCTTAAGGGGAGGGGAGGACGAGTATTTT. This codes for CASSLRGGEDEYF. This rearrangement joins TRBV5-1 to TRBJ2-3; 7 positions match TRBD2. The CDR3 consists of 13 residues. The trim removed 2 bases at V and 13 bases at J, leaving 10 bases unmatched. CDR1 and CDR2 from the germline V gene are SGHRS and YFSETQ.

There are a few counts of this clonotype. The chain joins TRBV7-8 to TRBJ2-7, with D hard to call. In germline, CDR1 is SGHVS, CDR2 FQNEAQ. Trimming pared 5 bases from V and 6 bases from J, leaving 8 bases between. This CDR3 is built from 11 residues. The CDR3 bases are TGTGCCAGCAGCCTCCGGACCGAGCAGTACTTC. Amino acid sequence: CASSLRTEQYF. Full variable domain (rest looked up from reference TRBV7-8 and TRBJ2-7): GAGVSQSPRYKVAKRGQDVALRCDPISGHVSLFWYQQALGQGPEFLTYFQNEAQLDKSGLPSDRFFAERPEGSVSTLKIQRTQQEDSAVYLCASSLRTEQYFGPGTRLTVT.

The V and J genes are TRBV7-2 and TRBJ2-7; TRBD1 aligns across 8 bases. CDR3 length: 14 residues. V dropped 5 bases and J dropped 2; count of bases not matched to a gene: 5. Germline V gene sequence: CDR1 SGHTA, CDR2 FQGNSA. In nucleotides, the CDR3 is TGTGCCAGCAGCGCGAGACAGGGGCCCTACGAGCAGTACTTC. Translation: CASSARQGPYEQYF.

This clonotype came up a few times. The rearrangement joins TRBV4-3 to TRBJ1-6; no clear D. V gave up 0 bases and J gave up 2 bases, with 14 bases separating them. CDR3 size: 18 residues. CDR1 and CDR2 (germline): LGHNA, YSLEER. CDR3 amino acids: CASSQEVWASAYNSPLHF. CDR3 nucleotide sequence: TGCGCCAGCAGCCAAGAGGTCTGGGCCAGCGCCTATAATTCACCCCTCCACTTT.

This rearrangement joins TRBV27 to TRBJ2-5, with D tentatively TRBD2 (6 bases). TRBJ2-7 matches the DNA end more closely, so the J call is doubtful. Germline V lookup: CDR1 MNHEY, CDR2 SMNVEV (reference sequence). CDR3 length equals 14 residues. CDR3 DNA: TGTGCCAGCAGTCCCCCGGGACTTGACTACGAGCAGTACTTC. This translates into CASSPPGLDYEQYF.

The chain joins TRBV4-1 to TRBJ2-1; possible D gene TRBD2, 6 bases. Germline-derived CDR1 and CDR2 are MGHRA and YSYEKL. The V end was cut by 0 bases, the J end by 9 bases, with 15 bases between. The CDR3 spans 15 residues. CDR3 amino acids: CASSQEGTLRGEQFF. CDR3 bases: TGCGCCAGCAGCCAAGAAGGGACTCTCCGAGGTGAGCAGTTCTTC.

This clonotype was seen a few times. The gene calls are TRBV29-1 and TRBJ2-3; 9 bases map to TRBD2. With V trimmed by 5 bases and J by 4 bases, 7 bases remained unmatched. The CDR3 has 14 residues. Germline CDR1 and CDR2: SQVTM and ANQGSEA. CDR3 amino acids: CSVPLAGGSDTQYF. CDR3 nucleotide sequence: TGCAGCGTTCCCTTGGCGGGGGGGTCAGATACGCAGTATTTT.

V is TRBV7-3 and J is TRBJ2-3; 10 bases match TRBD1. Germline V gene data show CDR1 as SGHTA and CDR2 as FQGTGA. V was pared by 5 bases and J by 6 bases, with 14 bases of the junction left unmatched. This CDR3 contains 17 residues. The CDR3 DNA sequence: TGTGCCAGCAGCCCAACCGGGACAGGGGATGGGTTGGATACGCAGTATTTT. Encoded protein: CASSPTGTGDGLDTQYF.

This clonotype was counted between two and nine times. This chain connects TRBV20-1 to TRBJ2-2; 11 nucleotides agree with TRBD2. Germline V gene sequence: CDR1 DFQATT, CDR2 SNEGSKA (reference sequence). The CDR3 spans 17 residues. J gave up 3 bases and V 6 bases, and 12 bases lay outside the gene matches. DNA of the CDR3: TGCAGTGCCCCCCCGACTAGCGGGGCTCGTTACACCGGGGAGCTGTTTTTT. Translated, it gives CSAPPTSGARYTGELFF.

In this sample, this clonotype turned up a few times. The CDR3 loop is CATSRERGPPETQYF. The CDR3 DNA reads as TGTGCCACCAGCAGAGAGAGAGGCCCCCCAGAAACCCAGTACTTC. The chain has TRBV15 and TRBJ2-5, with D unclear. This CDR3 comprises 15 residues. CDR1 is LNHNV, CDR2 YYDKDF, per germline (reference sequence). The germline V and J ends were trimmed by 0 bases and 8 bases, with 16 bases remaining between them.

This sequence joins TRBV12-3 or TRBV12-4 and TRBJ2-5; 8 bases match TRBD1. The DNA end favors TRBJ2-7, so the J call may be wrong. The CDR3 has 14 residues. The CDR3, as DNA: TGTGCCAGCAGTCGGGACAGGTCGGTCTACGAGCAGTACTTC. Translation: CASSRDRSVYEQYF.

This clonotype was detected only a few times. This chain links TRBV6-2 or TRBV6-3 with TRBJ1-5; D gene uncertain. With 5 bases removed from V and 0 bases from J, the gap between germline ends came to 11 bases. The CDR3 contains 15 residues. Germline assignment: CDR1 MNHEY and CDR2 SVGEGT. CDR3 sequence (DNA): TGTGCCAGCAGTCGCCATTTGGATAGCAATCAGCCCCAGCATTTT. Its protein product is CASSRHLDSNQPQHF.

The V call is TRBV12-3 or TRBV12-4, the J call TRBJ2-1; D may correspond to TRBD1 or TRBD2 (6 bases each). The CDR3 loop spans 15 amino acids. Deletions cut 5 bases from V and 5 bases from J, with 16 bases between. The DNA for the CDR3 is TGTGCCAGCAGTACCGCGGGACACCCCGACAATGAGCAGTTCTTC. Translated, it gives CASSTAGHPDNEQFF.

The CDR3 loop reads CSASELAGGGQYF. CDR3 in DNA: TGCAGTGCTAGCGAGCTAGCGGGAGGAGGCCAGTACTTC. The V and J genes are TRBV20-1 and TRBJ2-7; 11 bases map to TRBD2. Trimming removed 3 bases from V and 10 bases from J; junction bases left unmatched: 8. Looked up from germline, CDR1 is DFQATT and CDR2 is SNEGSKA (reference sequence). The CDR3 covers 13 residues.

This clonotype was seen only once. This chain joins TRBV6-5 and TRBJ2-2; D might be TRBD1 (5 bases). This CDR3 region has 14 residues. Germline V gene sequence: CDR1 MNHEY, CDR2 SVGAGI. V shed 2 bases and J shed 6 bases, with 10 bases lying between them. The CDR3 DNA is TGTGCCAGCAGTTACGGTTCAGGGTCCGGGGAGCTGTTTTTT. Amino acids: CASSYGSGSGELFF.

The chain uses TRBV25-1 and TRBJ2-5; no firm D call. The CDR3 totals 13 residues. Germline V gene lookup returns CDR1 MGHDK and CDR2 SYGVNS. V gave up 4 bases and J gave up 5 bases, with 11 bases separating them. CDR3 sequence: CASSAAARETQYF. Here the CDR3 DNA reads TGTGCCAGCAGTGCGGCCGCGCGGGAGACCCAGTACTTC.